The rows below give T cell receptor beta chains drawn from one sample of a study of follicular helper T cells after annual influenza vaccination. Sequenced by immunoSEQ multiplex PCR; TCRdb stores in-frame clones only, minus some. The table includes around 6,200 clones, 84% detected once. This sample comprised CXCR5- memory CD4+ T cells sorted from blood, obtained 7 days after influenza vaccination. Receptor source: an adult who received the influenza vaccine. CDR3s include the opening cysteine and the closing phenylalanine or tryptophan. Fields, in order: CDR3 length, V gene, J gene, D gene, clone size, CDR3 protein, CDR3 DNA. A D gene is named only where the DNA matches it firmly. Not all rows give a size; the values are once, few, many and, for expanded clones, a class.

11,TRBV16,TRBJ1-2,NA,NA,CASSPSDGYTF,TGTGCCAGCAGCCCGTCGGATGGCTACACCTTC
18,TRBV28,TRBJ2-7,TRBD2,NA,CASSAFGTSGRGLYEQYF,TGTGCCAGCAGTGCCTTCGGGACTAGCGGGAGGGGACTATACGAGCAGTACTTC
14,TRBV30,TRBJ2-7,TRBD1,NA,CAWRGGRGSYEQYF,TGTGCCTGGAGAGGTGGCAGGGGGTCTTACGAGCAGTACTTC
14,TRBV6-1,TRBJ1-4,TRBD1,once,CASTVTGGREKLFF,TGTGCCAGCACCGTCACAGGGGGCCGTGAAAAACTGTTTTTT
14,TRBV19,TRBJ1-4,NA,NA,CASSLQGLNEKLFF,TGTGCCAGTAGCCTCCAGGGGCTTAATGAAAAACTGTTTTTT
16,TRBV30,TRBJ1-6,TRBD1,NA,CAWSITTGQSNSPLHF,TGTGCCTGGAGTATCACCACGGGACAGAGTAATTCACCCCTCCACTTT
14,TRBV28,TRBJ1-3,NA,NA,CASSIGTPGNTIYF,TGTGCCAGCAGTATCGGGACGCCTGGAAACACCATATATTTT
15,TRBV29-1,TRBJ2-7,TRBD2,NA,CSVEGGGTMSYEQYF,TGCAGCGTTGAAGGGGGAGGGACGATGTCCTACGAGCAGTACTTC
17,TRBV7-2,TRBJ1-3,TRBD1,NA,CASSLGGTGSAGNTIYF,TGTGCCAGCAGCTTGGGGGGGACAGGGTCGGCTGGAAACACCATATATTTT
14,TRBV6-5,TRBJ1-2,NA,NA,CASTWLGRSYGYTF,TGTGCCAGCACTTGGCTGGGCAGGAGCTATGGCTACACCTTC
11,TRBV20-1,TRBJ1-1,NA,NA,CSASPFDEAFF,TGCAGTGCTAGCCCGTTCGATGAAGCTTTCTTT
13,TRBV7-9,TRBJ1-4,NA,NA,CASSLLREGKLFF,TGTGCCAGCAGCTTATTAAGGGAGGGAAAACTGTTTTTT
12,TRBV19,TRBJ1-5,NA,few,CASSQFNQPQHF,TGTGCCAGTAGCCAGTTCAATCAGCCCCAGCATTTT
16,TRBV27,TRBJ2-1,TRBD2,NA,CASSKPTSGHDNEQFF,TGTGCCAGCAGTAAACCGACTAGCGGCCACGACAATGAGCAGTTCTTC